The 26 T cell receptor beta chains below all came from one sample that was sequenced in a study of human T cells and chemical hapten exposure. This sample's time point: patch test 2, 6 weeks after DPC sensitization. Treatment: therapeutic diphenylcyclopropenone sensitization with weekly scalp DPC. One entry per CDR3 protein, called by TCRdb with MiXCR from the RACE reads. The sample carries about 70,000 distinct CDR3 sequences, around 8.8% recorded once. Sequenced material: whole blood, taken in connection with sensitization to the hapten diphenylcyclopropenone (DPC). Every receptor here comes from a woman between 50 and 59 years old with alopecia areata. Some clones in this sample may be carry-over from other donors' samples.

There are a few counts of this clonotype. The chain combines TRBV6-6 with TRBJ1-6; weak D call: TRBD1 (6 bases). The CDR3 sequence is 15 residues long. Germline CDR1 MNHNY, CDR2 SVGAGI (reference sequence). Trimming shortened V by 1 base and J by 5 bases, and 9 bases separated the two germline ends. This CDR3 reads CASSYWDTDNSPLHF. Written as DNA, the CDR3 is TGTGCCAGCAGTTACTGGGACACAGATAATTCACCCCTCCACTTT.

This clonotype came up many times. J is TRBJ1-5 and V is TRBV6-2 or TRBV6-3, with 10 bases aligning to TRBD1. J lost 10 bases, V lost 2 bases, and 2 bases had no gene match. The germline V gene has CDR1 MNHEY and CDR2 SVGEGT. The length of the CDR3 is 13 residues. The CDR3 bases are TGTGCCAGCAGTTACGGGACAGGGGTTCCCCAGCATTTT. It specifies CASSYGTGVPQHF.

This clonotype was observed at least ten times. The CDR3 DNA reads TGTGCCAGCAGCTCCCCCGGGAACAGCCTTTCTGCTTTCTTT. Encoded protein: CASSSPGNSLSAFF. The chain carries TRBV13 and TRBJ1-1; D gene uncertain. This CDR3 region has 14 residues. Trimming took off 4 bases at V and 11 bases at J, with 20 bases between the two ends. Germline V gene lookup returns CDR1 PRHDT and CDR2 FYEKMQ (reference sequence).

V gene TRBV18 combines with J gene TRBJ2-7; 11 bases are shared with TRBD2. This CDR3 spans 14 amino acids. Losses at the gene ends were 4 bases for V and 5 bases for J; bases not matched to a gene: 4. Germline values: CDR1 KGHSH, CDR2 LQKENI. CDR3 nucleotides: TGTGCCAGCTCACAGCCGGGACTAGCGGACGAGCAGTACTTC. Its translation: CASSQPGLADEQYF.

This clonotype was detected only a few times. The chain has TRBV5-1 and TRBJ2-3, with 8 nucleotides matching TRBD2. There are 15 residues in the CDR3. After removal of 1 base from V and 3 bases from J, the junction contained 4 bases not matched to a gene. The germline V gene has CDR1 SGHRS and CDR2 YFSETQ. Here the CDR3 DNA reads TGCGCCAGCAGCTTGTGGGGACTAGATACAGATACGCAGTATTTT. Translation gives CASSLWGLDTDTQYF.

This clonotype was detected only a few times. The J gene is TRBJ2-3, the V gene TRBV12-3 or TRBV12-4; 7 bases align to TRBD1. The junction had 11 bases not matched to a gene; V was cut back by 6 bases and J by 5 bases. The CDR3 consists of 15 residues. CDR3 nucleotides: TGTGCCAGCAGCCTAGAATTCCGGGACAGAGATACGCAGTATTTT. It encodes CASSLEFRDRDTQYF.

The chain couples TRBV6-5 to TRBJ1-1; 9 bases are a match to TRBD1. The length of the CDR3 is 14 residues. The V segment lost 6 bases and the J segment 5 bases; nucleotides outside the gene matches: 7. Per the germline V gene, CDR1 is MNHEY and CDR2 is SVGAGI. CDR3 sequence: CASRYRGQRTEAFF. The CDR3 coding sequence is TGTGCCAGCAGATACAGGGGGCAAAGGACTGAAGCTTTCTTT.

Only a few counts were recorded for this clonotype. The chain recombines TRBV27 with TRBJ1-5; no firm D call. This CDR3 comprises 13 residues. In germline, CDR1 is MNHEY, CDR2 SMNVEV (reference sequence). Trimming pared 4 bases from V and 3 bases from J, leaving 7 bases between. In DNA, the CDR3 is TGTGCCAGCAGTTCCACTACCAATCAGCCCCAGCATTTT. Translation: CASSSTTNQPQHF.

This clonotype was observed a few times. The rearrangement joins TRBV6-5 to TRBJ1-1, with D maybe TRBD1 (6 bases). The V end was cut by 3 bases, the J end by 8 bases, with 7 bases between. CDR1 and CDR2 (germline): MNHEY, SVGAGI. There are 11 residues in the CDR3. This CDR3 reads CASSYGGEAFF. The CDR3 DNA reads as TGTGCCAGCAGTTATGGGGGCGAAGCTTTCTTT.

This rearrangement joins TRBV28 to TRBJ2-7; TRBD2 might be the D (5 bases). Trimming pared 3 bases from V and 2 bases from J, leaving 11 bases between. Germline-derived CDR1 and CDR2 are MDHEN and SYDVKM. The CDR3 is 14 amino acids. The CDR3 sequence: CASSFRAVAYEQYF. In DNA, the CDR3 is TGTGCCAGCAGTTTTAGAGCGGTCGCCTACGAGCAGTACTTC.

This clonotype occurred many times. The chain carries TRBV29-1 and TRBJ1-1; 9 bases are a match to TRBD1. This CDR3 has 13 amino acids. Germline V gene lookup returns CDR1 SQVTM and CDR2 ANQGSEA. V trimming: 7 bases; J trimming: 3 bases; junction bases outside the gene matches: 6. CDR3 coding DNA: TGCAGCGCAAAACAGGGGGCGGACACTGAAGCTTTCTTT. It codes for CSAKQGADTEAFF.

This clonotype was seen at least ten times. The V and J genes are TRBV7-9 and TRBJ1-1; D might be TRBD1 (6 bases). The V gene lost 7 bases and the J gene lost 7 bases, with 22 bases spanning the gap. The germline V gene has CDR1 SEHNR and CDR2 FQNEAQ (reference sequence). The CDR3 extends over 15 amino acids. CDR3 nucleotide sequence: TGTGCCAGCACCGCATGGCCGAGGGGGGTCGGTGAAGCTTTCTTT. This sequence encodes CASTAWPRGVGEAFF.

The chain joins TRBV2 to TRBJ2-3; perhaps TRBD2 as D (5 bases). CDR1 SNHLY and CDR2 FYNNEI come from the germline V gene. The CDR3 runs to 15 residues. V was cut by 8 bases and J by 0 bases, with 15 bases left in between. The DNA for the CDR3 is TGTGCCAGCGCCTCCGGAGCGGCTAGCACAGATACGCAGTATTTT. It is translated as CASASGAASTDTQYF.

This clonotype has a count of ten or more. This chain joins TRBV7-2 and TRBJ1-3; the D is unclear. The CDR3 contains 15 residues. Germline V gene sequence: CDR1 SGHTA, CDR2 FQGNSA. V was cut by 6 bases and J by 0 bases, with 12 bases left in between. The CDR3 protein is CASSPRELSGNTIYF. The DNA of the CDR3 is TGTGCCAGCAGTCCCCGGGAGCTCTCTGGAAACACCATATATTTT.

The V call is TRBV29-1, the J call TRBJ1-2; D not certain. The CDR3 runs 12 residues. CDR1 and CDR2 from the germline V gene are SQVTM and ANQGSEA. Between the trimmed V and J ends, which lost 2 bases and 0 bases, there was a span of 4 bases. This CDR3 reads CSVESPNYGYTF. CDR3 nucleotide sequence: TGCAGCGTTGAAAGTCCTAACTATGGCTACACCTTC.

The DNA of the CDR3 is TGTGCCAGCAGTTACATGTCCCTAGCGGGGGGGCGTAGAGATACGCAGTATTTT. This gives the protein CASSYMSLAGGRRDTQYF. The V call is TRBV6-5, the J call TRBJ2-3, with 12 bases identical to TRBD2. CDR3 length: 18 residues. Looked up from germline, CDR1 is MNHEY and CDR2 is SVGAGI. The J segment lost 5 bases and the V segment lost 2 bases, leaving 11 bases of the junction unmatched.

The chain has TRBV5-1 and TRBJ1-1; D is possibly TRBD1 (6 bases). The V end lost 1 base, the J end lost 7 bases, and 14 bases lay between the germline ends. Germline V gene lookup returns CDR1 SGHRS and CDR2 YFSETQ. There are 14 residues in the CDR3. In DNA form, the CDR3 reads TGCGCCAGCAGCTTGAGCAGGGGCGAGAGTGAAGCTTTCTTT. Protein: CASSLSRGESEAFF.

This clonotype was detected a few times. The chain is built from TRBV7-8 and TRBJ2-5, with 13 bases identical to TRBD2. Germline values: CDR1 SGHVS, CDR2 FQNEAQ. This CDR3 is 17 amino acids long. V trimming: 5 bases; J trimming: 5 bases; junction bases outside the gene matches: 11. The CDR3 spells CASSPGRGLAGMETQYF. The CDR3 coding sequence is TGTGCCAGCAGCCCTGGTAGGGGACTAGCGGGAATGGAGACCCAGTACTTC.

The chain joins TRBV28 to TRBJ1-1, with 8 nucleotides matching TRBD1. With V trimmed by 10 bases and J by 10 bases, 11 bases remained unmatched. The germline gives CDR1 MDHEN, CDR2 SYDVKM. The CDR3 runs 12 residues. The CDR3 DNA reads as TGTGCCATCCGAATGGACAGGGAAGGAGCTTTCTTT. Translated, it gives CAIRMDREGAFF.

This chain links TRBV5-1 with TRBJ2-3; 10 bases agree with TRBD2. The CDR3 length is 16 residues. V lost 1 base and J lost 2; bases outside the gene matches: 4. Germline lookup yields CDR1 SGHRS and CDR2 YFSETQ. The CDR3, as DNA: TGCGCCAGCAGCTTGCTTAGCGGGGGGCCCACAGATACGCAGTATTTT. This gives the protein CASSLLSGGPTDTQYF.

This clonotype has only a few counts. This chain uses TRBV20-1 with TRBJ2-7; 11 nucleotides agree with TRBD2. V shed 6 bases and J 2 bases; nucleotides not matched to a gene: 6. In germline, CDR1 is DFQATT, CDR2 SNEGSKA (reference sequence). The length of the CDR3 is 14 residues. The CDR3 loop reads CSAAGTSGAYEQYF. DNA for the CDR3: TGCAGTGCCGCGGGGACTAGCGGTGCCTACGAGCAGTACTTC.

Ten or more counts support this clonotype. The J gene is TRBJ1-6, the V gene TRBV29-1, with a tentative D call TRBD1 (5 bases). V was clipped by 8 bases and J by 7 bases, with 15 bases between them. CDR1 and CDR2 (germline): SQVTM, ANQGSEA. The CDR3 has 13 amino acids. Written as DNA, the CDR3 is TGCAGCATTAAAGTAGACAGAAATTCACCCCTCCACTTT. It codes for CSIKVDRNSPLHF.

The CDR3 coding sequence is TGCGCCAGCAGCTTGGCCCTGGGACAGGGTAACACTGAAGCTTTCTTT. Protein sequence: CASSLALGQGNTEAFF. The V gene is TRBV5-1, the J gene TRBJ1-1, with TRBD1 matching 9 bases. This CDR3 spans 16 amino acids. From germline, CDR1 is SGHRS and CDR2 YFSETQ. V shed 0 bases, J shed 2 bases, and the junction held 5 bases outside the gene matches.

The chain employs TRBV3-1 and TRBJ2-3, with 7 bases aligning to TRBD2. The CDR3 is made up of 15 amino acids. The V gene's germline CDR1 is LGHDT and CDR2 YNNKEL (reference sequence). Unmatched junction bases numbered 10, after V lost 2 bases and J lost 8 bases. The CDR3 DNA reads TGTGCCAGCAGCCAACCGCGGGAGATGGTCGGTACGCAGTATTTT. It translates to CASSQPREMVGTQYF.

A few counts support this clonotype. This sequence joins TRBV7-9 and TRBJ1-1; D ambiguous. Germline-derived CDR1 and CDR2 are SEHNR and FQNEAQ (reference sequence). Trimming took off 1 base at V and 1 base at J, with 7 bases between the two ends. CDR3 length: 14 residues. The CDR3 bases are TGTGCCAGCAGCTTAGATACAGCGAACACTGAAGCTTTCTTT. Translated, it gives CASSLDTANTEAFF.

V is TRBV2 and J is TRBJ1-2; D uncertain. The germline V gene encodes CDR1 SNHLY and CDR2 FYNNEI. This CDR3 spans 14 amino acids. The V and J ends lost 4 bases and 0 bases respectively, with 9 bases between them. CDR3 amino acids: CASSVASTNYGYTF. The CDR3, as DNA: TGTGCCAGCAGTGTGGCGTCAACTAACTATGGCTACACCTTC.